A single sample is the source of the 21 T cell receptor beta chains below, sequenced in a study of regulatory T cells in long-lasting Graves disease. Stated time point: persistent/refractory GD, antithyroid drugs over 5 years with positive TRAb. Generation of the TCR library employed RNA extracted from PBMCs. According to the study, TCR beta libraries were built with iRepertoire HTBI primers and CDR3-region Arm-PCR. TCRdb reanalysed the multiplex PCR reads using MiXCR and keeps one entry per CDR3 protein. Of approximately 400,000 distinct CDR3 sequences listed, roughly a quarter are singletons. The specimen comprised peripheral blood mononuclear cells (PBMCs), sampled when the disease was refractory, from a patient treated with antithyroid drugs. These receptors came from a female donor with Graves disease.

Only a few counts were recorded for this clonotype. The CDR3 spells CASSSLAGVGETQYF. The CDR3 region has the DNA TGTGCCAGCTCATCGCTAGCGGGAGTGGGAGAGACCCAGTACTTC. The chain joins TRBV18 to TRBJ2-5; TRBD2 matches 10 bases. This CDR3 is built from 15 residues. The V gene's germline CDR1 is KGHSH and CDR2 LQKENI. The V gene end was trimmed by 5 bases and the J gene end by 4 bases; junction bases not matched to a gene: 7. The complete variable domain, with remaining parts taken from reference TRBV18 and TRBJ2-5, reads NAGVMQNPRHLVRRRGQEARLRCSPMKGHSHVYWYRQLPEEGLKFMVYLQKENIIDESGMPKERFSAEFPKEGPSILRIQQVVRGDSAAYFCASSSLAGVGETQYFGPGTRLLVL.

In this sample, this clonotype turned up a few times. A junction boundary mismatches the germline segment, possibly from a read error. The chain uses TRBV28 and TRBJ2-2; 8 bases line up with TRBD2. The CDR3 spans 14 residues. Germline CDR1 MDHEN, CDR2 SYDVKM. The CDR3 loop reads CTSHSGMMTGELFF. For the CDR3, the DNA is TGTACCAGTCATAGCGGGATGATGACCGGGGAGCTGTTTTTT.

The V call is TRBV7-2, the J call TRBJ1-1, with 7 bases identical to TRBD1. The CDR3 extends over 14 amino acids. Trimming at V came to 5 bases and at J to 6 bases, leaving 9 bases not matched to a gene. CDR1 is SGHTA and CDR2 is FQGNSA in the germline V gene. The CDR3 sequence is CASSPQQGLAEAFF. The CDR3, as DNA: TGTGCCAGCAGCCCCCAACAGGGGCTAGCTGAAGCTTTCTTT.

This clonotype was seen ten or more times. This chain connects TRBV20-1 to TRBJ2-7, with D possibly called TRBD1 or TRBD2 (5 bases each). The CDR3 totals 17 residues. Trimming removed 1 base at V and 0 bases at J, with 19 bases between. Germline CDR1 DFQATT, CDR2 SNEGSKA (reference sequence). CDR3 nucleotides: TGCAGTGCTAGAGGGGCAGGGTATGGTAGCGACTCCTACGAGCAGTACTTC. Translating it yields CSARGAGYGSDSYEQYF.

This clonotype has at least ten counts. V is TRBV2 and J is TRBJ2-7, with 8 bases lining up with TRBD1. CDR3 length equals 14 residues. Per the germline V gene, CDR1 is SNHLY and CDR2 is FYNNEI. With V trimmed by 6 bases and J by 3 bases, 7 bases remained unmatched. The CDR3 sequence is CASSTGQVIYEQYF. Here the CDR3 DNA reads TGTGCCAGCAGCACGGGACAGGTAATCTACGAGCAGTACTTC.

This rearrangement joins TRBV7-2 to TRBJ2-5, with D uncertain. Germline CDR1 is SGHTA and CDR2 is FQGNSA. The V end lost 4 bases, the J end lost 5 bases, and 14 bases lay between the germline ends. The CDR3 length is 14 residues. The CDR3 DNA reads as TGTGCCAGCAGCTCGCCGACCCCCCCGGAGACCCAGTACTTC. Its protein product is CASSSPTPPETQYF.

As to this clonotype: The DNA is left out, because the CDR3 cannot be placed on it with certainty; the CDR3 is given as TCRdb lists it. The chain is built from TRBV6-5 and TRBJ2-2; the table assigns TRBD2, which was not confirmed against the DNA. The CDR3 is 14 residues long, ends included. CDR1 is MNHEY and CDR2 is SVGAGI in the germline V gene. The CDR3 here is CASSYNGSTGSCFF.

There are many counts of this clonotype. V and J are TRBV20-1 and TRBJ2-5; 13 nucleotides match TRBD2. Germline V gene data show CDR1 as DFQATT and CDR2 as SNEGSKA (reference sequence). J lost 2 bases, V lost 3 bases, and 3 bases had no gene match. This CDR3 is built from 15 residues. The CDR3 loop is CSASTSGRGQETQYF. In DNA form, the CDR3 reads TGCAGTGCTAGTACTAGCGGGAGGGGGCAAGAGACCCAGTACTTC.

The gene calls are TRBV12-3 or TRBV12-4 and TRBJ1-1; the D is unclear. With 5 bases removed from V and 1 base from J, the gap between germline ends came to 11 bases. This CDR3 has 14 amino acids. For the CDR3, the DNA is TGTGCCAGCAGTCGCCCCGGGAGGAACACTGAAGCTTTCTTT. This gives the protein CASSRPGRNTEAFF.

The chain is built from TRBV29-1 and TRBJ2-7; D gene ambiguous. Deletions cut 0 bases from V and 4 bases from J, with 4 bases between. This CDR3 contains 11 residues. Germline V lookup: CDR1 SQVTM, CDR2 ANQGSEA. The DNA for the CDR3 is TGCAGCGTTGAAGACCTATACGAGCAGTACTTC. Its protein product is CSVEDLYEQYF.

The rearrangement uses TRBV24-1 and TRBJ1-2, with D uncertain. Germline assignment: CDR1 KGHDR and CDR2 SFDVKD. Trimming left V 3 bases short and J 8 bases short, with 15 bases between. The CDR3 totals 14 residues. The CDR3 DNA is TGTGCCACCAGTGATCCGGGCCGCGGAGGAGGCTACACCTTC. Translation: CATSDPGRGGGYTF.

At least ten counts were recorded for this clonotype. The chain has TRBV28 and TRBJ2-2; 8 nucleotides match TRBD2. CDR1 and CDR2 from the germline V gene are MDHEN and SYDVKM. V shed 10 bases and J 5 bases; nucleotides not matched to a gene: 9. This CDR3 is 14 amino acids long. The CDR3: CATWGGRPTGELFF. Written as DNA, the CDR3 is TGTGCCACATGGGGCGGGAGGCCAACCGGGGAGCTGTTTTTT.

The chain uses TRBV29-1 and TRBJ1-5, with D unresolved. This CDR3 region has 13 residues. Germline V lookup: CDR1 SQVTM, CDR2 ANQGSEA. Trimming stripped 4 bases from V and 2 bases from J, with 9 bases between. For the CDR3, the DNA is TGCAGCGTTGTCTTTGCGGGCAATCAGCCCCAGCATTTT. Its translation is CSVVFAGNQPQHF.

This clonotype was detected many times. The rearrangement links TRBV7-9 to TRBJ2-2; TRBD1 might be the D (5 bases). This CDR3 has 15 amino acids. Trimming removed 3 bases at V and 1 base at J, with 9 bases between. CDR1 is SEHNR and CDR2 is FQNEAQ in the germline V gene (reference sequence). CDR3 bases: TGTGCCAGCAGCTTTCTCCAGGGGAACACCGGGGAGCTGTTTTTT. Its protein is CASSFLQGNTGELFF.

This clonotype was picked up many times. The chain recombines TRBV20-1 with TRBJ1-4; D gene ambiguous. Germline CDR1 is DFQATT and CDR2 is SNEGSKA (reference sequence). The CDR3 sequence is 15 residues long. The V end lost 2 bases, the J end lost 4 bases, and 14 bases lay between the germline ends. The CDR3 sequence: CSARFWGLGNEKLFF. The CDR3 DNA reads TGCAGTGCTAGATTCTGGGGTTTGGGTAATGAAAAACTGTTTTTT.

This clonotype has ten or more counts. The chain links TRBV28 to TRBJ1-2; D is unclear. Germline CDR1 MDHEN, CDR2 SYDVKM. V was pared by 4 bases and J by 9 bases, with 18 bases between. The CDR3 totals 14 residues. CDR3 nucleotides: TGTGCCAGCAGTTCACCCCAGCGGGCGGGGAGCTACACCTTC. Translating gives CASSSPQRAGSYTF.

This clonotype turned up a few times. The chain uses TRBV19 and TRBJ2-7; no reliable D call. The CDR3 runs 16 residues. Germline lookup yields CDR1 LNHDA and CDR2 SQIVND (reference sequence). V lost 3 bases to trimming and J lost 0 bases, with 15 bases between them. The chain's CDR3 is CASSMGSGVISYEQYF. The DNA of the CDR3 is TGTGCCAGTAGTATGGGTTCAGGCGTCATCTCCTACGAGCAGTACTTC. Combining the CDR3 with reference TRBV19 and TRBJ2-7 gives the whole variable domain DGGITQSPKYLFRKEGQNVTLSCEQNLNHDAMYWYRQDPGQGLRLIYYSQIVNDFQKGDIAEGYSVSREKKESFPLTVTSAQKNPTAFYLCASSMGSGVISYEQYFGPGTRLTVT.

This chain links TRBV19 with TRBJ2-3; possible D gene TRBD1, 5 bases. V was clipped by 1 base and J by 1 base, with 18 bases between them. The germline gives CDR1 LNHDA, CDR2 SQIVND (reference sequence). The length of the CDR3 is 18 residues. The CDR3 region is CASSIAGWPGKGTDTQYF. Written as DNA, the CDR3 is TGTGCCAGTAGTATAGCCGGCTGGCCAGGGAAGGGCACAGATACGCAGTATTTT.

This clonotype is a singleton in its sample. The rearrangement links TRBV25-1 to TRBJ1-5, with TRBD1 identical over 7 bases. V gave up 8 bases and J gave up 7 bases; unmatched junction bases: 5. The germline V gene encodes CDR1 MGHDK and CDR2 SYGVNS. This CDR3 region has 12 residues. The CDR3 loop is CASAEGGQPQHF. The DNA for the CDR3 is TGTGCCAGCGCCGAAGGGGGCCAGCCCCAGCATTTT.

There are a few counts of this clonotype. The chain has TRBV6-2 or TRBV6-3 and TRBJ1-6; D ambiguous. The CDR3 sequence is 14 residues long. CDR1 and CDR2 from the germline V gene are MNHEY and SVGEGT. V lost 4 bases and J 10 bases, leaving 14 bases between the germline ends. In DNA form, the CDR3 reads TGTGCCAGCAGTTCATACCAACAGAGCTCACCCCTCCACTTT. Translated, it gives CASSSYQQSSPLHF.

This clonotype showed up many times. The rearrangement joins TRBV2 to TRBJ1-5; 9 positions match TRBD1. CDR1 and CDR2 from the germline V gene are SNHLY and FYNNEI. J was trimmed by 2 bases and V by 5 bases; bases with no gene match: 7. The CDR3 is 16 amino acids. The CDR3 nucleotides read TGTGCCAGCAGTAAACAGGGGGCGCCGGGCAATCAGCCCCAGCATTTT. Its protein is CASSKQGAPGNQPQHF.